What follows are 20 T cell receptor beta chains derived from one specimen sequenced in a study of T cells after yellow fever vaccination. TCRdb fed the 5' RACE reads into MiXCR, producing one record per CDR3 protein. The sample consists of tens of thousands of distinct CDR3 sequences, around 4.3% of them appearing once. Sequences were derived from PBMCs, either bulk or a sorted T-cell subset (CD4+, CD8+, memory, or dextramer-sorted; not recorded which), sampled on the day of the yellow fever booster vaccination. Receptors originate from a man aged 18 to 30 who received the YFV17D yellow fever vaccine.

This clonotype came up many times. The chain links TRBV6-1 to TRBJ2-5; D may be TRBD1 (6 bases). Germline V lookup: CDR1 MNHNS, CDR2 SASEGT. This CDR3 has 14 amino acids. V shed 4 bases and J shed 5 bases, with 14 bases lying between them. CDR3: CASSGGTGMETQYF. The DNA of the CDR3 is TGTGCCAGCAGTGGGGGCACAGGGATGGAGACCCAGTACTTC.

Many counts were recorded for this clonotype. V gene TRBV6-5 combines with J gene TRBJ1-5, with 7 bases lining up with TRBD1. The CDR3 is 16 amino acids. In germline, CDR1 is MNHEY, CDR2 SVGAGI. V was clipped by 4 bases and J by 0 bases; unmatched bases: 6. The CDR3 loop reads CASSSRYRGSNQPQHF. Here the CDR3 DNA reads TGTGCCAGCAGTTCGCGATACAGGGGTAGCAATCAGCCCCAGCATTTT.

In its sample, this clonotype was seen many times. This chain uses TRBV20-1 with TRBJ2-3; TRBD2 matches 9 bases. This CDR3 has 15 amino acids. Trimming at V came to 4 bases and at J to 3 bases, leaving 8 bases not matched to a gene. CDR1 DFQATT and CDR2 SNEGSKA come from the germline V gene (reference sequence). The CDR3 reads CSATALAGRTDTQYF. CDR3 coding DNA: TGCAGTGCTACCGCCCTAGCGGGGAGAACAGATACGCAGTATTTT.

This clonotype was detected a few times. This chain uses TRBV7-9 with TRBJ2-5, with TRBD2 matching over 8 bases. CDR1 is SEHNR, CDR2 FQNEAQ, per germline (reference sequence). CDR3 length: 13 residues. Trimming cost V 8 bases and J 5 bases; bases outside gene matches: 7. The CDR3 loop reads CASRGGARETQYF. The DNA for the CDR3 is TGTGCCAGCCGGGGGGGGGCTCGGGAGACCCAGTACTTC.

This clonotype occurred many times. The chain has TRBV4-3 and TRBJ2-3, with D perhaps matching TRBD2 (6 bases). Germline loops: CDR1 LGHNA, CDR2 YSLEER. The CDR3 extends over 16 amino acids. Trimming shortened V by 2 bases and J by 9 bases, and 21 bases separated the two germline ends. CDR3 sequence reads: CASSQQVGGTRGTQYF. As DNA, the CDR3 is TGCGCCAGCAGCCAACAAGTGGGAGGTACCCGCGGAACGCAGTATTTT.

In this sample, this clonotype turned up many times. This rearrangement joins TRBV20-1 to TRBJ1-6; no definite D call. Germline V CDR1 and CDR2: DFQATT, SNEGSKA (reference sequence). V was trimmed by 7 bases and J by 7 bases, leaving 11 bases between them. The CDR3 runs 12 residues. The CDR3 region has the DNA TGCAGTGTAGTAGGAGGGAATTCACCCCTCCACTTT. It specifies CSVVGGNSPLHF.

This clonotype was observed many times. Here the CDR3 DNA reads TGTGCCAGCAGCGGGACTAGCGACTACAATGAGCAGTTCTTC. This sequence encodes CASSGTSDYNEQFF. The genes are TRBV6-2 or TRBV6-3 and TRBJ2-1; 10 bases align to TRBD2. Trimming at V came to 6 bases and at J to 3 bases, leaving 2 bases not matched to a gene. Germline values: CDR1 MNHEY, CDR2 SVGEGT. This CDR3 comprises 14 residues.

This clonotype was detected ten times or more. CDR3 in DNA: TGTGCCAGCAGCGTTATCCCAGGTGGGGGCTACACTGAAGCTTTCTTT. Protein sequence: CASSVIPGGGYTEAFF. The chain recombines TRBV9 with TRBJ1-1; maybe TRBD1 (6 bases). The V gene lost 2 bases and the J gene lost 3 bases, with 17 bases spanning the gap. Germline-derived CDR1 and CDR2 are SGDLS and YYNGEE. This CDR3 contains 16 residues.

This clonotype was seen at least ten times. J is TRBJ1-1 and V is TRBV5-6, with no clear D. Trimming cost V 0 bases and J 1 base, with 4 bases left between them. Germline CDR1 reads SGHDT; CDR2 reads YYEEEE. The CDR3 is 13 residues long. DNA for the CDR3: TGTGCCAGCAGCTTGGGGGAGAACACTGAAGCTTTCTTT. Protein: CASSLGENTEAFF.

This clonotype was observed a handful of times. The V and J genes are TRBV25-1 and TRBJ1-1; 8 nucleotides align to TRBD1. Germline V gene lookup returns CDR1 MGHDK and CDR2 SYGVNS. The V segment lost 1 base and the J segment 4 bases; nucleotides outside the gene matches: 2. This CDR3 has 14 residues. The CDR3 loop reads CASSESTGATEAFF. For the CDR3, the DNA is TGTGCCAGCAGTGAATCGACAGGGGCCACTGAAGCTTTCTTT. The full variable domain, completed using reference TRBV25-1 and TRBJ1-1, is EADIYQTPRYLVIGTGKKITLECSQTMGHDKMYWYQQDPGMELHLIHYSYGVNSTEKGDLSSESTVSRIRTEHFPLTLESARPSHTSQYLCASSESTGATEAFFGQGTRLTVV.

This clonotype has a count of ten or more. The chain joins TRBV4-1 to TRBJ2-3; 8 nucleotides match TRBD1. The germline V gene encodes CDR1 MGHRA and CDR2 YSYEKL. There are 15 residues in the CDR3. The V segment lost 4 bases and the J segment 4 bases; nucleotides outside the gene matches: 7. This CDR3 reads CASSPGQGGADTQYF. DNA for the CDR3: TGCGCCAGCAGCCCAGGACAGGGCGGAGCAGATACGCAGTATTTT.

This clonotype has a count of ten or more. V gene TRBV7-2 combines with J gene TRBJ2-7; the match to TRBD2 covers 15 bases. Germline loops: CDR1 SGHTA, CDR2 FQGNSA. The CDR3 is 20 amino acids. With 5 bases clipped from V and 0 bases from J, the junction kept 14 bases outside the gene matches. The CDR3, as DNA: TGTGCCAGCAGCGGACTAGCGGGGGGGCGACCCTCTACCGCCTCCTACGAGCAGTACTTC. Its protein product is CASSGLAGGRPSTASYEQYF.

Within the sample, this clonotype is medium-sized. The rearrangement links TRBV12-3 or TRBV12-4 to TRBJ1-6; 9 bases are a match to TRBD1. With 3 bases clipped from V and 7 bases from J, the junction kept 4 bases outside the gene matches. The CDR3 totals 15 residues. CDR3 in DNA: TGTGCCAGCAGTTTTTTGGGACAGGGAAATTCACCCCTCCACTTT. Protein sequence: CASSFLGQGNSPLHF.

This clonotype was counted many times. The chain carries TRBV5-1 and TRBJ2-7; D tentatively fits TRBD1 or TRBD2 (6 bases each). V shed 5 bases and J shed 4 bases, with 16 bases lying between them. The germline CDR1 and CDR2 sequences are SGHRS and YFSETQ. This CDR3 comprises 14 residues. CDR3 sequence (DNA): TGCGCCAGCAGTGGTTCGGGGGCTAGGTACGAGCAGTACTTC. It codes for CASSGSGARYEQYF.

This clonotype was counted many times. This chain joins TRBV6-1 and TRBJ1-1; D might be TRBD1 (6 bases). V gave up 5 bases and J gave up 0 bases, with 16 bases separating them. The CDR3 has 16 amino acids. Germline loops: CDR1 MNHNS, CDR2 SASEGT. The CDR3 nucleotides read TGTGCCAGCAGTCGATATCAGGGGACGGTGAACACTGAAGCTTTCTTT. It codes for CASSRYQGTVNTEAFF.

V usage is TRBV6-2 or TRBV6-3 and J usage is TRBJ2-1; 10 bases are shared with TRBD2. This CDR3 has 18 residues. Germline CDR1 and CDR2: MNHEY and SVGEGT. Trimming cost V 2 bases and J 4 bases; bases outside gene matches: 11. CDR3 sequence reads: CASSYLGLAGVLYNEQFF. The CDR3, as DNA: TGTGCCAGCAGTTACCTCGGGCTAGCGGGGGTTCTTTACAATGAGCAGTTCTTC.

The chain employs TRBV5-6 and TRBJ2-3; 10 bases align to TRBD2. This CDR3 is 17 amino acids long. CDR1 and CDR2 (germline): SGHDT, YYEEEE. The J segment lost 3 bases and the V segment lost 1 base, leaving 8 bases of the junction unmatched. The CDR3, as DNA: TGTGCCAGCAGCTTGACCCTGAATAGCGGGGGGACAGATACGCAGTATTTT. Translation: CASSLTLNSGGTDTQYF.

There are many counts of this clonotype. The chain is built from TRBV12-3 or TRBV12-4 and TRBJ1-5; D is uncertain. V was clipped by 3 bases and J by 4 bases, with 7 bases between them. CDR3 length: 13 residues. The CDR3 bases are TGTGCCAGCAGTTTGATGGGGAATCAGCCCCAGCATTTT. Residues: CASSLMGNQPQHF.

There are many counts of this clonotype. This chain uses TRBV6-1 with TRBJ2-7; 8 bases map to TRBD2. The CDR3 has 13 amino acids. With V trimmed by 7 bases and J by 3 bases, 5 bases remained unmatched. Germline V gives CDR1 MNHNS, CDR2 SASEGT. CDR3 amino acids: CASIRAGGYEQYF. CDR3 DNA: TGTGCCAGCATTCGGGCGGGGGGCTACGAGCAGTACTTC.

A remark on this clonotype: Sequence at one end of the junction differs from germline and may be a read error. The chain's CDR3 is CARSGRAGGLEQFF. CDR3 coding DNA: TGTGCCCGCAGCGGACGAGCGGGGGGGCTGGAGCAGTTCTTC. The chain employs TRBV6-6 and TRBJ2-1, with 10 bases lining up with TRBD2. The CDR3 length is 14 residues. The germline V gene encodes CDR1 MNHNY and CDR2 SVGAGI (reference sequence).